This T cell receptor (beta chain) came from a study of beta chain features in type 1 diabetes. Findings and limits, study-wide: Reduced insertions and increased deletions marked VDJ junctions in type 1 diabetes patients.

This clone was counted a few times. Its antigen is unknown. As every portion of the isolated RNA was reverse transcribed, the sequencing read expressed TCRB transcripts. The data were produced by immunoSEQ multiplex PCR, yet TCRdb's version contains in-frame clones alone and is incomplete. The sample has roughly 450,000 clones, around 13% seen once. This CDR3 is built from 12 residues. Trimming at V came to 5 bases and at J to 7 bases, leaving 3 bases not matched to a gene. The germline V gene has CDR1 SGHRS and CDR2 YFSETQ. This chain joins TRBV5-1 and TRBJ2-1; 7 positions agree with TRBD1. Sequencing used naive CD4+ T cells from blood. This clonotype was obtained from a young man in good health. CDR3 nucleotides: TGCGCCAGCAGAACGGACAGGAATGAGCAGTTCTTC. This codes for CASRTDRNEQFF. The whole variable domain, filled in from reference TRBV5-1 and TRBJ2-1, reads KAGVTQTPRYLIKTRGQQVTLSCSPISGHRSVSWYQQTPGQGLQFLFEYFSETQRNKGNFPGRFSGRQFSNSRSEMNVSTLELGDSALYLCASRTDRNEQFFGPGTRLTVL.